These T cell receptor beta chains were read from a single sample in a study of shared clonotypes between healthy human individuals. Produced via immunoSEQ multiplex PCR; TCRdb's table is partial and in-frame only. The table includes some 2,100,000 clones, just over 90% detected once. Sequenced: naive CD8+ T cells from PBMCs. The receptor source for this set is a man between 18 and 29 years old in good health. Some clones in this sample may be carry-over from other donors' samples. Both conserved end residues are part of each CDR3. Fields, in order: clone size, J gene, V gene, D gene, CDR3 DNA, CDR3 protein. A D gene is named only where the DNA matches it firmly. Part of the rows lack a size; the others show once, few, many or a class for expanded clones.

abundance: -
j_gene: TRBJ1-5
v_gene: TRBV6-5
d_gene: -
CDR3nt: TGTGCCAGCAGTCCTGGTTGGTTGGATCAGCCCCAGCATTTT
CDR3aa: CASSPGWLDQPQHF

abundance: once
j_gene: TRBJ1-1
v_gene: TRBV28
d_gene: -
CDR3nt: TGTGCCAGCAGTCCTCAACGGGAAGGGTCCCCTGAAGCTTTCTTT
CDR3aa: CASSPQREGSPEAFF

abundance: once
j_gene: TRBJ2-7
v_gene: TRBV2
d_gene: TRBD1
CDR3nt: TGTGCCAGCAGGAGCATCCGGGACAGTGTCTACGAGCAGTACTTC
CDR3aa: CASRSIRDSVYEQYF

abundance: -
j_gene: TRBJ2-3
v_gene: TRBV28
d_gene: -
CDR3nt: TGTGCCAGCAGTTTAAATCGGGGTTGGACAGATACGCAGTATTTT
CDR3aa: CASSLNRGWTDTQYF

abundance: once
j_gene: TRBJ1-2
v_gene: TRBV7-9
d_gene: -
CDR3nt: TGTGCCAGCAGCTTAGAAGTGGGGACGGATAACTATGGCTACACCTTC
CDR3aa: CASSLEVGTDNYGYTF

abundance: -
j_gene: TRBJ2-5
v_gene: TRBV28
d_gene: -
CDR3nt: TGTGCCAGCAGTGCGGGGGACAGCCGTGAGCAAGAGACCCAGTACTTC
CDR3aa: CASSAGDSREQETQYF

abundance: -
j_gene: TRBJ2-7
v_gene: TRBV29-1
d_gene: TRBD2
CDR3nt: TGCAGCGTTGAAACTCGGGAGGCCCCCTACGAGCAGTACTTC
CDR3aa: CSVETREAPYEQYF

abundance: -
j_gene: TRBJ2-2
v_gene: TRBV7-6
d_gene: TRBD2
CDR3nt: TGTGCCAGCAGCCCGAGTATTTTAGCGGGAGGGCGCACCGGGGAGCTGTTTTTT
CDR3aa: CASSPSILAGGRTGELFF

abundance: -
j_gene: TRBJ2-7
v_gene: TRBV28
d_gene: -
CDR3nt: TGTGCCAGCAGTCCCACAGGCCACGAGACAAACTACGAGCAGTACTTC
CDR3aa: CASSPTGHETNYEQYF

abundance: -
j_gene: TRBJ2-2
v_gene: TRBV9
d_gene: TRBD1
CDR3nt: TGTGCCAGCAGCGAAAGCGGACAGGGAAGGGCCGGGGAGCTGTTTTTT
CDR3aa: CASSESGQGRAGELFF